This TCR beta chain was profiled in a study of shared clonotypes between healthy human individuals. Only in-frame clones appear in the TCRdb table, and some are missing; sequencing was by immunoSEQ multiplex PCR. This repertoire shows around 700,000 clones, 55% to 75% found once; its top ten account for under 2%. V shed 0 bases and J 2 bases; nucleotides not matched to a gene: 15. From germline, CDR1 is SGHRS and CDR2 YFSETQ. This CDR3 contains 19 residues. The source of this sequence is a woman aged 25 to 39 in good health. The V call is TRBV5-1, the J call TRBJ2-5; 8 bases agree with TRBD1. The sequencing input was memory CD4+ T cells sorted from blood. As for subset: CD45RA-negative fraction. This CDR3 reads CASSLVRAGGAIVQETQYF. The CDR3 bases are TGCGCCAGCAGCTTGGTGAGGGCAGGGGGCGCGATAGTACAAGAGACCCAGTACTTC.